This is a list of T cell receptor beta chains from one sample in a study of T cells in Graves' hyperthyroidism and ophthalmopathy. Via MiXCR, TCRdb re-called the multiplex PCR reads, giving one row per CDR3 protein. The table shows around 430,000 distinct CDR3 sequences, with around 14% occurring only once. The sequencing input was blood. The source of these receptors is a woman aged 25 to 39 with Graves' hyperthyroidism. The CDR3 runs from the conserved cysteine through the conserved F or W. Fields, in order: V gene, D gene, CDR3 protein. A D gene is named only where the DNA matches it firmly.

>TRBV6-4|NA
CASSPSWKGQSYGYTF
>TRBV6-1|TRBD1
CASSPDRGLRAFF
>TRBV5-1|TRBD1
CASSLGQGAAYEQYF
>TRBV28|NA
CASSAGTSSPFTDTQYF
>TRBV20-1|TRBD2
CSARASGRLDEQYF
>TRBV27|NA
CASSFNLNKGSASSVLTF
>TRBV24-1|NA
CATSDSAVRGYTF
>TRBV11-2|NA
CASSLSGRETQYF
>TRBV27|NA
CASSLAGTPGANVLTF
>TRBV11-2|NA
CASSLERQSEKLFF
>TRBV2|NA
CASRVADSHNEQFF
>TRBV2|NA
CASSGEVNTEAFF
>TRBV18|NA
CASSPQGSHEQYF
>TRBV24-1|TRBD1
CATSATGGQGYEQYF
>TRBV27|NA
CASSFSNNEQFF
>TRBV6-4|NA
CASSDSPGGNQPQHF